The sequence of this T cell receptor beta chain was determined in a study of blood T cells in healthy people across ages. The CDR3 is 15 residues long. The germline gives CDR1 SQVTM, CDR2 ANQGSEA. The junction had 7 bases not matched to a gene; V was cut back by 5 bases and J by 3 bases. At least 5.5 micrograms of total RNA were extracted per sample. The authors ran a second PCR of 7 to 11 cycles using a sample-barcoded 5' primer and a J-beta primer mix. Each CDR3 protein is one row after TCRdb ran MiXCR on the 5' RACE reads. The sample has 2 million or so distinct CDR3 sequences; roughly 50% are singletons.

This chain uses TRBV29-1 with TRBJ2-1; TRBD2 matches at 10 bases. The receptor was derived from a woman aged 40 to 49 in good health. The specimen was blood. CDR3 sequence: CSVNLAGAYYNEQFF. In DNA form, the CDR3 reads TGCAGCGTTAATCTAGCGGGGGCCTACTACAATGAGCAGTTCTTC.